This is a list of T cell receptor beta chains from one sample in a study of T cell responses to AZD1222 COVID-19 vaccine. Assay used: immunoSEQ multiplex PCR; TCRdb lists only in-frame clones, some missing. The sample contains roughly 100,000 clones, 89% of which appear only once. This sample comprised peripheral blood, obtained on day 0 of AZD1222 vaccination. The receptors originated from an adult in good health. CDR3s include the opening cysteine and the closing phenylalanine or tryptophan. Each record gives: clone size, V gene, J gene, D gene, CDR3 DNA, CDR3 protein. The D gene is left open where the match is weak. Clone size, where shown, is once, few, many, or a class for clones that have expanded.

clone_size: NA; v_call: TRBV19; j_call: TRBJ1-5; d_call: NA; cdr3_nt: TGTGCCAGTAATTTACAGGGCCTCAATCAGCCCCAGCATTTT; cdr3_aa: CASNLQGLNQPQHF
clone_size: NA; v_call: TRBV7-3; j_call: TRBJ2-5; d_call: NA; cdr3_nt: TGTGCCAGCAGCTTAACCGGGGGAGAGACCCAGTACTTC; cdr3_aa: CASSLTGGETQYF
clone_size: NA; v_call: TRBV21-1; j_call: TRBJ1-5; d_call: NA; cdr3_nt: TGTGCCAGCAGCAAAGTCGAACAGGGCCAGGGTCAGCCCCAGCATTTT; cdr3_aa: CASSKVEQGQGQPQHF
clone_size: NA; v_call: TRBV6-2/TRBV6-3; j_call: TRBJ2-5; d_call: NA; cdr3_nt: TGTGCCAGCAGTTACTCTACGGGGGCACAAGAGACCCAGTACTTC; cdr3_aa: CASSYSTGAQETQYF
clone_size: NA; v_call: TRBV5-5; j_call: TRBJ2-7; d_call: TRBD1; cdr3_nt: TGTGCCAGCAGCCCTATAGGACAGGGTGGCTACGAGCAGTACTTC; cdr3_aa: CASSPIGQGGYEQYF
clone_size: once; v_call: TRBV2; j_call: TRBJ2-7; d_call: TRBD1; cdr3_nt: TGTGCCAGCAGTGGGGACAGGGATACCTACGAGCAGTACTTC; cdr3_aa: CASSGDRDTYEQYF
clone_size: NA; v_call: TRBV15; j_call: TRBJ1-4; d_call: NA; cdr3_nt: TGTGCCACCAGCAGTCCCCTGATACGGGGCAGGCCCAATGAAAAACTGTTTTTT; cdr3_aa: CATSSPLIRGRPNEKLFF
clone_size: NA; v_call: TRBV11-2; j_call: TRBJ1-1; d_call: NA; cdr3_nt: TGTGCCAGCAGCTTACGAGGCACTGAAGCTTTCTTT; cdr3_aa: CASSLRGTEAFF
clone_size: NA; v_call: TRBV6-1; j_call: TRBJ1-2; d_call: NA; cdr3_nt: TGTGCCAGCAGTGAAGCGCTGAAAACTGGGGGCGGTGGCTACACCTTC; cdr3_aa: CASSEALKTGGGGYTF
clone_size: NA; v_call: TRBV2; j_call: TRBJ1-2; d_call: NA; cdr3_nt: TGTGCCAGCAGTGAAAACACCCGGGGTGGCTACACCTTC; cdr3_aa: CASSENTRGGYTF
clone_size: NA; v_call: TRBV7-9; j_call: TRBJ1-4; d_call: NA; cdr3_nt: TGTGCCAGCAACCGTTGGCTCCGGGGGACAACTAATGAAAAACTGTTTTTT; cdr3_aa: CASNRWLRGTTNEKLFF
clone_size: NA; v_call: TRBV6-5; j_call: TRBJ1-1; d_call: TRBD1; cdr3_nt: TGTGCCAGCAACAGGGGTTTGAACACTGAAGCTTTCTTT; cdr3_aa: CASNRGLNTEAFF
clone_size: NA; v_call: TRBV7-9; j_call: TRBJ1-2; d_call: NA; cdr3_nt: TGTGCCAGCAGCCAGGACGGGCTAGCTAACTATGGCTACACCTTC; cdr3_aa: CASSQDGLANYGYTF
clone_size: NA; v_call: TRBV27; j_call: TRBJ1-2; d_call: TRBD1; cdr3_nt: TGTGCCAGCAGTGGTCAGCGGACAGGTCATGGCTACACCTTC; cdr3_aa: CASSGQRTGHGYTF
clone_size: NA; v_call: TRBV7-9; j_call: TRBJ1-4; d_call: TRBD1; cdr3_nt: TGTGCCAGCAGCTTCAGACAGGGGGCTCCTAATGAAAAACTGTTTTTT; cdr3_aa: CASSFRQGAPNEKLFF
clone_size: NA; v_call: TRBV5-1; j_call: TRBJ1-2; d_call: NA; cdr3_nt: TGCGCCAGCAGCTCCCGGACTAGCGATGGCTACACCTTC; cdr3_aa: CASSSRTSDGYTF
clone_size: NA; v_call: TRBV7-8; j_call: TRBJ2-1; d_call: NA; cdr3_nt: TGTGCCAGCAGCTTAGTCAACTACCGAGAGCAGTTCTTC; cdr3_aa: CASSLVNYREQFF
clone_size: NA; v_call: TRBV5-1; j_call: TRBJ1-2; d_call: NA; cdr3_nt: TGCGCCAGCAGCGAACAGTCGTCTAACTATGGCTACACCTTC; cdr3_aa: CASSEQSSNYGYTF
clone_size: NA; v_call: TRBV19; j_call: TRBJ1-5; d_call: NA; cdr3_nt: TGTGCCAGTAGTAAACCGACCGGGGCTAGTCAGCCCCAGCATTTT; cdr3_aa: CASSKPTGASQPQHF
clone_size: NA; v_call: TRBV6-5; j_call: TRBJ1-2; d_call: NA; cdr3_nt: TGTGCCACCAAGCTTAACTATGGCTACACCTTC; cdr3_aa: CATKLNYGYTF
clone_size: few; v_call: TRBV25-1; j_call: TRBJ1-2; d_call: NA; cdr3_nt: TGTGCCAGCAGTGAATATTACAGGGAAAGTGGCTACACCTTC; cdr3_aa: CASSEYYRESGYTF
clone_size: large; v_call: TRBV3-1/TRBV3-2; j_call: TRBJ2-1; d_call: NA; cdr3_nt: TGTGCCAGCAGCCTTAGTGGGGCCCAACTTGAAAGCTCCTACAATGAGCAGTTCTTC; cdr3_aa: CASSLSGAQLESSYNEQFF
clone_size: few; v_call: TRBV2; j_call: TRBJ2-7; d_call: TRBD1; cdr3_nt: TGTGCCAGCAGTCTGATGGGACAGGGTGACGAGCAGTACTTC; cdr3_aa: CASSLMGQGDEQYF
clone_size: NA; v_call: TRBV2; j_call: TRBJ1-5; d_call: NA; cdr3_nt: TGTGCCAGCATAGGGAACAGGGCTAGCAATCAGCCCCAGCATTTT; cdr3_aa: CASIGNRASNQPQHF
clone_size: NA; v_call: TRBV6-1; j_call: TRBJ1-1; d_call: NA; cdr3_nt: TGTGCCAGCAGTGAGCCCAATATGGGGAACACTGAAGCTTTCTTT; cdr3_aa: CASSEPNMGNTEAFF
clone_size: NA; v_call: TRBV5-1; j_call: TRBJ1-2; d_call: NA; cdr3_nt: TGCGCCAGCAGCTTGGAAGTAGGTGCCGACTATGGCTACACCTTC; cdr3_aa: CASSLEVGADYGYTF
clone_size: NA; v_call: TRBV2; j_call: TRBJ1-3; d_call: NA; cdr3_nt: TGTGCCAGCAGTGTTGACGGGTCCACTGGAAACACCATATATTTT; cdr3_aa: CASSVDGSTGNTIYF
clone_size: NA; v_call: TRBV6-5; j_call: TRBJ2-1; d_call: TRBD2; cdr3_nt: TGTGCCAGCAGTTTAACTAGCGGCTACAATGAGCAGTTCTTC; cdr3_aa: CASSLTSGYNEQFF
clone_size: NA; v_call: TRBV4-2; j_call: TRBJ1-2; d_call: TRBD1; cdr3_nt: TGTGCCAGCAGCCAGCCAGGGGGCGCCGCCCAGGGCTACACCTTC; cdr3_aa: CASSQPGGAAQGYTF
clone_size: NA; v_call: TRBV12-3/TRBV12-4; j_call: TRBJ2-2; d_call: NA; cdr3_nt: TGTGCCAGCAGTGCCTATCTCACCGGGGAGCTGTTTTTT; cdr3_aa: CASSAYLTGELFF
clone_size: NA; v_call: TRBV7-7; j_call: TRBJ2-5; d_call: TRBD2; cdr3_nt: TGTGCTAGCAGCTGGGGACTAGCGGGGGCCCTCCTGGGGGAGACCCAGTACTTC; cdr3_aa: CASSWGLAGALLGETQYF
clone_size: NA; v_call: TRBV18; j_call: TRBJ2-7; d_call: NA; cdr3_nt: TGTGCCAGCTCACTGGCGGACGGAGGATACGAGCAGTACTTC; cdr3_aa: CASSLADGGYEQYF
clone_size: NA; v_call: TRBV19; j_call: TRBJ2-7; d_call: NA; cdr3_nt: TGTGCCAGTAGTGTGACTCTGGGTAGGGAGCAGTACTTC; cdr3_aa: CASSVTLGREQYF
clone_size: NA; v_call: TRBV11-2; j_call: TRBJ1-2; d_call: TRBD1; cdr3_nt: TGTGCCAGCAGCTCCCTAAAAAGGACAGGGGCAGACTATGGCTACACCTTC; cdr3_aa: CASSSLKRTGADYGYTF
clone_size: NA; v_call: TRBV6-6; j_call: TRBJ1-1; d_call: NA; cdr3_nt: TGTGCCAGCAGTTATTCTATGAACACTGAAGCTTTCTTT; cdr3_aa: CASSYSMNTEAFF
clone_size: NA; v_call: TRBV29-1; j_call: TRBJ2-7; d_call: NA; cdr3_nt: TGCAGCCCCGACGAGCAGTACTTC; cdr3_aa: CSPDEQYF
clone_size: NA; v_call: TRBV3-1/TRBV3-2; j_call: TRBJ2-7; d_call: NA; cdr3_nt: TGTGCCAGCAGCCCCGCGGCAGGATCCTACGAGCAGTACTTC; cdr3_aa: CASSPAAGSYEQYF
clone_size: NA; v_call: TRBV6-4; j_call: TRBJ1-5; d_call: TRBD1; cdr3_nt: TGTGCCAGCAGTCTACAGGGGGATGGCAATCAGCCCCAGCATTTT; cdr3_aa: CASSLQGDGNQPQHF
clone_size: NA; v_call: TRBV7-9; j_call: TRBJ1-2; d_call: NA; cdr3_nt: TGTGCCAGCAGCTTAGCCGGGACGGTTGAAAAGGGTGGCTACACCTTC; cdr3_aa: CASSLAGTVEKGGYTF
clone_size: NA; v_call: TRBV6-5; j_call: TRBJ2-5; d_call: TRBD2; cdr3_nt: TGTGCCAGCAGTTACGCGGGGGGCGGGGAGACCCAGTACTTC; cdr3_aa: CASSYAGGGETQYF
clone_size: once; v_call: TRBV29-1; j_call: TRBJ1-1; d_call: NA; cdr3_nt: TGCAGCGCCATGTGGGGGAAATGGACTGAAGCTTTCTTT; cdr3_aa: CSAMWGKWTEAFF
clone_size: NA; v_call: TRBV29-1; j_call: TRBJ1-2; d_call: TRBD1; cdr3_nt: TGCAGCGTTGAAAGGCAGGGGGCGAGCGGCTACACCTTC; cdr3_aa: CSVERQGASGYTF
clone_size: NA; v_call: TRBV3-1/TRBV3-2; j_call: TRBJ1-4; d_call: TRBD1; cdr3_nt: TGTGCCAGCAGCCCCCAATCCACCGGGACAGTTAATGAAAAACTGTTTTTT; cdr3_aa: CASSPQSTGTVNEKLFF
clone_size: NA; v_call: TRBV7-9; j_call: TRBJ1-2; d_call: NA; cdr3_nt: TGTGCCAGCAGCTCAGGACCCAGTGTAAACTATGGCTACACCTTC; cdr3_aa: CASSSGPSVNYGYTF
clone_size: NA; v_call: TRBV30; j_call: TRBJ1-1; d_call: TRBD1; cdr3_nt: TGTGCCTGGAGTCCACTCCAGACAGGGAAAGCTTTCTTT; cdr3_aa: CAWSPLQTGKAFF
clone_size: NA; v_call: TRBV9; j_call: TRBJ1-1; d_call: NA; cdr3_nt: TGTGCCAGCAGCGTAGGATCAGGAACAGGGAACACTGAAGCTTTCTTT; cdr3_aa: CASSVGSGTGNTEAFF
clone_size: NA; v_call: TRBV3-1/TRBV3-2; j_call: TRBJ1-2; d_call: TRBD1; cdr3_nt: TGTGCCAGCAGCCTCCGGGACAGGGTCTTTTCCTATGGCTACACCTTC; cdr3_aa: CASSLRDRVFSYGYTF
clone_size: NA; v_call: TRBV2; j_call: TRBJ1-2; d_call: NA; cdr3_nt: TGTGCCAGCAGTGAACAGGGGCCGGCTGGCTACACCTTC; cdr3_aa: CASSEQGPAGYTF